The 12 T cell receptor beta chains below come from one sample, sequenced in a study of blood T cell repertoires in COVID-19. The data were produced by immunoSEQ multiplex PCR, yet TCRdb's version contains in-frame clones alone and is incomplete. The sample records more than 95,000 clones, about 83% being singletons. Sequencing was performed on peripheral blood. The receptors shown here come from a man aged 80 or over with active or convalescent COVID-19.

The chain carries TRBV14 and TRBJ2-7; 10 nucleotides agree with TRBD2. V was pared by 4 bases and J by 0 bases, with 0 bases of the junction left unmatched. Germline CDR1 reads SGHDN; CDR2 reads FVKESK. This CDR3 spans 14 amino acids. This CDR3 is CASSRLAGSYEQYF. CDR3 in DNA: TGTGCCAGCAGCCGACTAGCGGGCTCCTACGAGCAGTACTTC.

The chain couples TRBV7-9 to TRBJ2-3; TRBD2 aligns across 11 bases. V was pared by 3 bases and J by 2 bases, with 13 bases of the junction left unmatched. The CDR3 spans 19 residues. Germline CDR1 is SEHNR and CDR2 is FQNEAQ (reference sequence). CDR3 sequence reads: CASSLGGVTSGVITDTQYF. The CDR3 coding sequence is TGTGCCAGCAGCTTGGGTGGGGTGACTAGCGGGGTTATCACAGATACGCAGTATTTT. The variable domain in full, completed from reference TRBV7-9 and TRBJ2-3, reads DTGVSQNPRHKITKRGQNVTFRCDPISEHNRLYWYRQTLGQGPEFLTYFQNEAQLEKSRLLSDRFSAERPKGSFSTLEIQRTEQGDSAMYLCASSLGGVTSGVITDTQYFGPGTRLTVL.

This clone was counted a single time. This chain uses TRBV6-5 with TRBJ1-5; weak D call: TRBD1 (5 bases). Deletions cut 7 bases from V and 1 base from J, with 11 bases between. The germline CDR1 and CDR2 sequences are MNHEY and SVGAGI. The CDR3 is made up of 14 amino acids. The CDR3 bases are TGTGCCAGCAAGTCAACAGGCAGCAATCAGCCCCAGCATTTT. It specifies CASKSTGSNQPQHF.

This chain connects TRBV5-6 to TRBJ2-4; D remains ambiguous. The CDR3 has 14 amino acids. Trimming shortened V by 4 bases and J by 10 bases, and 18 bases separated the two germline ends. The V gene's germline CDR1 is SGHDT and CDR2 YYEEEE. The CDR3 here is CASSLSSGLRIQYF. DNA of the CDR3: TGTGCCAGCAGCCTATCGTCAGGTTTACGAATTCAGTACTTC. Looking up the rest from reference TRBV5-6 and TRBJ2-4 gives the full variable domain: DAGVTQSPTHLIKTRGQQVTLRCSPKSGHDTVSWYQQALGQGPQFIFQYYEEEERQRGNFPDRFSGHQFPNYSSELNVNALLLGDSALYLCASSLSSGLRIQYFGAGTRLSVL.

The chain joins TRBV13 to TRBJ2-1; TRBD2 aligns across 10 bases. CDR1 and CDR2 (germline): PRHDT, FYEKMQ (reference sequence). V lost 7 bases and J lost 8; bases outside the gene matches: 5. The CDR3 has 13 residues. CDR3 amino acids: CASTLAGEDEQFF. CDR3 sequence (DNA): TGTGCCAGCACTCTAGCGGGGGAGGATGAGCAGTTCTTC.

This clone was detected once. The chain joins TRBV30 to TRBJ1-2; D not resolved. This CDR3 has 14 amino acids. V shed 3 bases and J shed 0 bases, with 11 bases lying between them. Germline CDR1 and CDR2: GTSNPN and SVGIG (reference sequence). The CDR3: CAWSPQSANYGYTF. As DNA, the CDR3 is TGTGCCTGGAGCCCGCAATCAGCTAACTATGGCTACACCTTC.

This clone was recorded once. J is TRBJ2-2 and V is TRBV9; 9 bases align to TRBD1. The CDR3 loop spans 16 amino acids. The germline V gene has CDR1 SGDLS and CDR2 YYNGEE. V was clipped by 4 bases and J by 4 bases; unmatched bases: 8. The CDR3 loop is CASSPEGTGLTGELFF. In nucleotides, the CDR3 is TGTGCCAGCAGCCCCGAAGGGACAGGGCTCACCGGGGAGCTGTTTTTT.

A few counts support this clone. The chain uses TRBV19 and TRBJ1-5; TRBD1 might be the D (6 bases). This CDR3 region has 15 residues. Germline assignment: CDR1 LNHDA and CDR2 SQIVND (reference sequence). The ends were cut back, 7 bases at V and 5 bases at J, with 18 bases in the middle. CDR3 DNA: TGTGCCAGTATGGGGACAAAATCCGATTATCAGCCCCAGCATTTT. Translated: CASMGTKSDYQPQHF.

The chain links TRBV5-1 to TRBJ1-1; TRBD1 is a possible D gene (6 bases). Germline V gene data show CDR1 as SGHRS and CDR2 as YFSETQ. V lost 0 bases, J lost 2 bases, and 14 bases lay in between. The CDR3 extends over 16 amino acids. The CDR3 sequence is CASSLGTVPTNTEAFF. The CDR3 bases are TGCGCCAGCAGCTTGGGGACAGTTCCGACCAACACTGAAGCTTTCTTT.

The rearrangement joins TRBV9 to TRBJ1-6; D is ambiguous. The V gene lost 2 bases and the J gene lost 7 bases, with 22 bases spanning the gap. The CDR3 is made up of 18 amino acids. In germline, CDR1 is SGDLS, CDR2 YYNGEE. The chain's CDR3 is CASSVSPWERIDNSPLHF. In nucleotides, the CDR3 is TGTGCCAGCAGCGTCTCCCCTTGGGAGAGGATTGACAATTCACCCCTCCACTTT.

This clone has only one observation. The rearrangement links TRBV2 to TRBJ1-5, with unresolved D. V lost 8 bases, J lost 2 bases, and 13 bases lay in between. This CDR3 is 14 amino acids long. Germline V gene sequence: CDR1 SNHLY, CDR2 FYNNEI. The CDR3 bases are TGTGCCAGCGGGTACGGGGAGGGCAATCAGCCCCAGCATTTT. It codes for CASGYGEGNQPQHF. The full variable domain, rest sourced from reference TRBV2 and TRBJ1-5, is EPEVTQTPSHQVTQMGQEVILRCVPISNHLYFYWYRQILGQKVEFLVSFYNNEISEKSEIFDDQFSVERPDGSNFTLKIRSTKLEDSAMYFCASGYGEGNQPQHFGDGTRLSIL.

This sequence joins TRBV10-1 and TRBJ1-2; TRBD1 agrees at 7 bases. Trimming took 6 bases from V and 1 from J; bases not matched to a gene: 5. CDR1 and CDR2 (germline): WNHNN, SYGVQD (reference sequence). This CDR3 is 14 amino acids long. CDR3 residues: CASRWTGFNYGYTF. In nucleotides, the CDR3 is TGCGCCAGCAGATGGACAGGTTTTAACTATGGCTACACCTTC.